The clone carrying this T cell receptor (beta chain) was seen many times. This sample stems from a study of T cell repertoires in cytomegalovirus infection. TCRdb called the reads again in MiXCR, with one record for every CDR3 protein. The repertoire consists of about 230,000 distinct CDR3 sequences, with roughly 6.5% occurring once and the leading ten covering about 6%. Trimming took off 1 base at V and 0 bases at J, with 9 bases between the two ends. The CDR3 loop spans 16 amino acids. Germline CDR1 and CDR2: LGHNA and YSLEER. The TCR was taken from a human donor in good health (CMV status not recorded). Some clones in this sample may be carry-over from other donors' samples. The rearrangement uses TRBV4-3 and TRBJ1-4; the D is unclear. The material sequenced was PBMCs. The CDR3 nucleotides read TGCGCCAGCAGCCAAGGAGGGCTGGCAACTAATGAAAAACTGTTTTTT. Translated, it gives CASSQGGLATNEKLFF.